The rows below give T cell receptor beta chains drawn from one sample of a study of early T cells in non-severe SARS-CoV-2 infection. TCRdb reprocessed the 5' RACE reads via MiXCR and lists one record per CDR3 protein. Of 55,000 or so distinct CDR3 sequences in the sample, around 13% are singletons; the top ten hold roughly 1.4%. Source material: whole blood. The receptor source for this set is an adult who was a healthcare worker with PCR-confirmed SARS-CoV-2 infection or an uninfected control (not recorded which). The CDR3 runs from the conserved cysteine through the conserved F or W. D genes are given only for firm matches. Rows give clone size only sometimes, using once, few, many, or a class for an expanded clone.

size	V	D	length	J	CDR3	DNA
many	TRBV6-5	.	17	TRBJ1-6	CASSYTDTRRIRSPLHF	TGTGCCAGCAGTTACACTGACACCCGGAGGATCCGATCACCCCTCCACTTT
many	TRBV7-9	.	16	TRBJ1-1	CASSLFVGSRDTEAFF	TGTGCCAGCAGCTTATTTGTAGGGTCGAGGGACACTGAAGCTTTCTTT
many	TRBV6-5	.	13	TRBJ2-1	CASSYGGSDEQFF	TGTGCCAGCAGTTACGGGGGGTCGGATGAGCAGTTCTTC
few	TRBV12-3/TRBV12-4	TRBD1	15	TRBJ2-1	CASWLPGTGDNEQFF	TGTGCCAGCTGGCTCCCCGGGACAGGCGACAATGAGCAGTTCTTC
many	TRBV5-4	TRBD2	15	TRBJ2-5	CASHYGLAGGETQYF	TGTGCCAGCCACTACGGACTAGCGGGGGGAGAGACCCAGTACTTC
.	TRBV5-1	.	15	TRBJ2-3	CASSFDIPSTDTQYF	TGCGCCAGCAGCTTCGACATACCTAGCACAGATACGCAGTATTTT
.	TRBV5-6	.	16	TRBJ2-2	CASSLARADLRGELFF	TGTGCCAGCAGCTTGGCTAGGGCAGACTTAAGAGGGGAGCTGTTTTTT
few	TRBV18	.	19	TRBJ1-6	CASSPKGHTQGGYNSPLHF	TGTGCCAGCTCTCCAAAAGGGCATACACAGGGAGGCTATAATTCACCCCTCCACTTT
many	TRBV7-9	TRBD1	14	TRBJ1-4	CASRDAGGDEKLFF	TGTGCCAGCAGAGACGCAGGGGGCGATGAAAAACTGTTTTTT
few	TRBV9	.	15	TRBJ1-5	CASSADSYSNQPQHF	TGTGCCAGCAGCGCGGACAGCTATAGCAATCAGCCCCAGCATTTT
many	TRBV7-6	TRBD2	19	TRBJ2-2	CASSSPNRGSGGNTGELFF	TGTGCCAGCAGCTCCCCTAACCGGGGTAGCGGGGGGAACACCGGGGAGCTGTTTTTT
.	TRBV9	.	17	TRBJ1-2	CASSVSGDGRKGDGYTF	TGTGCCAGCAGCGTATCCGGAGATGGGCGCAAGGGAGATGGCTACACCTTC
.	TRBV20-1	.	11	TRBJ2-7	CSASRIGEQYF	TGCAGTGCTTCTCGGATTGGGGAGCAGTACTTC
many	TRBV7-6	.	14	TRBJ2-5	CASSSLGDKETQYF	TGTGCCAGCAGCTCTTTGGGGGATAAAGAGACCCAGTACTTC
.	TRBV27	.	14	TRBJ1-5	CASSPARSNQPQHF	TGTGCCAGCAGTCCAGCGAGGAGCAATCAGCCCCAGCATTTT
many	TRBV7-8	TRBD2	15	TRBJ2-1	CASSSGDYRGNEQFF	TGTGCCAGCAGCTCCGGGGACTACCGAGGCAATGAGCAGTTCTTC
.	TRBV19	.	15	TRBJ2-1	CASSITGESRSEQFF	TGTGCCAGTAGTATAACGGGGGAATCCCGTTCCGAGCAGTTCTTC
.	TRBV10-3	.	14	TRBJ2-7	CATSQLAGAYEQYF	TGTGCCACCTCCCAGTTGGCAGGGGCCTACGAGCAGTACTTC
many	TRBV18	TRBD1	13	TRBJ1-1	CASSAGQDTEAFF	TGTGCCAGCTCAGCCGGACAGGACACTGAAGCTTTCTTT
few	TRBV28	.	15	TRBJ2-2	CASSLVGYNTGELFF	TGTGCCAGCAGTTTGGTCGGTTATAACACCGGGGAGCTGTTTTTT
many	TRBV5-1	.	16	TRBJ2-3	CASSLGDRTSTDTQYF	TGCGCCAGCAGCTTGGGTGACAGAACTAGCACAGATACGCAGTATTTT
many	TRBV4-3	.	15	TRBJ1-2	CASSQVTPSIYGYTF	TGCGCCAGCAGCCAAGTAACTCCCAGTATCTATGGCTACACCTTC
.	TRBV7-2	.	18	TRBJ2-6	CASSLAGTRNSGANVLTF	TGTGCCAGCAGCTTAGCGGGCACCAGAAACTCTGGGGCCAACGTCCTGACTTTC
.	TRBV12-3/TRBV12-4	.	14	TRBJ1-1	CASSPKGLRREAFF	TGTGCCAGCAGTCCTAAGGGACTTCGAAGAGAAGCTTTCTTT
.	TRBV5-1	TRBD2	14	TRBJ2-1	CASTGGGAGNEQFF	TGCGCCAGCACTGGCGGGGGGGCTGGTAATGAGCAGTTCTTC
.	TRBV20-1	.	13	TRBJ2-7	CSARGPGIYEQYF	TGCAGTGCTAGGGGGCCAGGGATATACGAGCAGTACTTC
many	TRBV7-7	.	16	TRBJ2-5	CASSLALRTLQETQYF	TGTGCTAGCAGCTTAGCCCTCCGGACCTTACAAGAGACCCAGTACTTC
.	TRBV6-2/TRBV6-3	.	11	TRBJ2-3	CASSAGDTQYF	TGTGCCAGCTCGGCGGGAGATACGCAGTATTTT
.	TRBV5-5	.	15	TRBJ2-7	CASSFRAGNSYEQYF	TGTGCCAGCAGCTTTAGGGCGGGCAACTCCTACGAGCAGTACTTC
few	TRBV19	.	18	TRBJ2-6	CASTTRTDSYSGANVLTF	TGTGCCAGTACCACCCGGACAGATTCCTACTCTGGGGCCAACGTCCTGACTTTC
.	TRBV24-1	.	15	TRBJ2-5	CATSDTPGPRATQYF	TGTGCCACCAGTGACACACCGGGCCCACGGGCGACCCAGTACTTC
.	TRBV29-1	.	12	TRBJ2-7	CSVTTEFYEQYF	TGCAGCGTTACGACTGAATTCTACGAGCAGTACTTC
.	TRBV5-4	.	15	TRBJ2-1	CASSLGPRLGNEQFF	TGTGCCAGCAGCTTGGGTCCCAGGTTGGGCAATGAGCAGTTCTTC
.	TRBV14	TRBD1	20	TRBJ2-1	CASSQAAYKLGTGAYNEQFF	TGTGCCAGCAGCCAAGCCGCCTACAAGCTTGGGACAGGGGCGTACAATGAGCAGTTCTTC
many	TRBV5-1	.	15	TRBJ2-3	CASSLVGGFTDTQYF	TGCGCCAGCAGCTTGGTGGGGGGATTCACAGATACGCAGTATTTT
few	TRBV6-5	.	12	TRBJ1-6	CASSIRNSPLHF	TGTGCCAGCAGTATCAGGAATTCACCCCTCCACTTT
.	TRBV6-1	.	17	TRBJ2-5	CASTEKWTARPQETQYF	TGTGCCAGCACCGAAAAATGGACAGCGCGGCCTCAAGAGACCCAGTACTTC
.	TRBV30	.	13	TRBJ1-1	CACRPGMNTEAFF	TGTGCCTGTCGCCCGGGCATGAACACTGAAGCTTTCTTT
many	TRBV20-1	.	10	TRBJ2-1	CSAVYDEQFF	TGCAGTGCTGTCTACGATGAGCAGTTCTTC
few	TRBV10-3	TRBD2	15	TRBJ2-3	CAISESRVAGDTQYF	TGTGCCATCAGTGAGTCCCGGGTAGCGGGTGATACGCAGTATTTT
many	TRBV20-1	TRBD1	17	TRBJ1-6	CSARDGTGFSYNSPLHF	TGCAGTGCTAGAGATGGGACAGGATTCTCCTATAATTCACCCCTCCACTTT